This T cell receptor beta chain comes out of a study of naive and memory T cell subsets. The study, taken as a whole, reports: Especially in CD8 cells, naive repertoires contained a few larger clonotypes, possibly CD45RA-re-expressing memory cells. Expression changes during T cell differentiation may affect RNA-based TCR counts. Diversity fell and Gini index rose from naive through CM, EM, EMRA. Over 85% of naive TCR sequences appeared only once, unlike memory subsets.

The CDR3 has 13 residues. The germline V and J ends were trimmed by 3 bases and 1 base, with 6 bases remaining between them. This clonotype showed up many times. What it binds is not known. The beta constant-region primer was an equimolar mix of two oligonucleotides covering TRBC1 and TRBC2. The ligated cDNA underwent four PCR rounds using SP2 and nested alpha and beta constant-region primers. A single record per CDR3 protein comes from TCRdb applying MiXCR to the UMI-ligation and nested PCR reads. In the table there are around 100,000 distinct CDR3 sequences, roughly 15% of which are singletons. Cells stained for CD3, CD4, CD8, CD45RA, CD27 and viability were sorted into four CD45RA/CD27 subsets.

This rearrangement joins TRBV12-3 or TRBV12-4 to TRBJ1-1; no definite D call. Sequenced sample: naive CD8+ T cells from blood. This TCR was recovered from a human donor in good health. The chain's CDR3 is CASSLKGNTEAFF. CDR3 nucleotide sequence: TGTGCCAGCAGTTTGAAGGGGAACACTGAAGCTTTCTTT.